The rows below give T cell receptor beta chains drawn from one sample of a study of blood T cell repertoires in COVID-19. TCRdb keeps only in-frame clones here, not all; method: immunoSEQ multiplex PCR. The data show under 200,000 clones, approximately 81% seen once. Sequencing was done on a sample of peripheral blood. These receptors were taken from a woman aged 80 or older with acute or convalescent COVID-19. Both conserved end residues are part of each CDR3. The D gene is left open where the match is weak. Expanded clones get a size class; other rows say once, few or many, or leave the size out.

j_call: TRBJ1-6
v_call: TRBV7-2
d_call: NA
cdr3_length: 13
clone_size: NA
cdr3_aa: CASSWQGNSPLHF
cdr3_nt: TGTGCCAGCAGCTGGCAGGGCAATTCACCCCTCCACTTT

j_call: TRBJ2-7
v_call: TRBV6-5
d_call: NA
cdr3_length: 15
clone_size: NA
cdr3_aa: CASSYGWRSSYEQYF
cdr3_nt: TGTGCCAGCAGTTACGGCTGGAGGAGCTCCTACGAGCAGTACTTC

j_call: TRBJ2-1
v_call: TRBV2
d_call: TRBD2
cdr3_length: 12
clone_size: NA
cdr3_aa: CASGTSGREEFF
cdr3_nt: TGTGCCAGCGGGACTAGCGGGAGGGAAGAGTTCTTC

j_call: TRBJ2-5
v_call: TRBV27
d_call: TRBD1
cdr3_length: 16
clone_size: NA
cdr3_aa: CASRQRGQGVKVTQYF
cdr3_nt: TGTGCCAGCAGACAACGGGGACAGGGGGTTAAAGTGACCCAGTACTTC

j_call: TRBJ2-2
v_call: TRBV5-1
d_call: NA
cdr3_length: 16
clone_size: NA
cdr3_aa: CASSLSTSLEAGELFF
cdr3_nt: TGCGCCAGCAGCTTGTCGACTAGTTTAGAGGCCGGGGAGCTGTTTTTT

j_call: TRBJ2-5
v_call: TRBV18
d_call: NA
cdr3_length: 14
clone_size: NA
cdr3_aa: CASSPGSGQETQYF
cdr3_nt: TGTGCCAGCTCACCAGGGTCGGGGCAAGAGACCCAGTACTTC

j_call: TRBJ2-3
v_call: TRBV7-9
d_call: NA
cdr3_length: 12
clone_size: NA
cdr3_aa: CASSLAHHTQYF
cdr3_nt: TGTGCCAGCAGCTTAGCCCATCATACGCAGTATTTT

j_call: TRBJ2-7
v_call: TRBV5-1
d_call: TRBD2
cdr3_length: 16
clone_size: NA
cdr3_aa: CASSLLLAGGGMGQYF
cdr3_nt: TGCGCCAGCAGCTTGTTACTAGCGGGAGGTGGGATGGGGCAGTACTTC

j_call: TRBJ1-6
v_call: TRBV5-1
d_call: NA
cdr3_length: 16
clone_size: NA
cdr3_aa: CASSLVAVSYNSPLHF
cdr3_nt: TGCGCCAGCAGCTTGGTGGCTGTCTCCTATAATTCACCCCTCCACTTT

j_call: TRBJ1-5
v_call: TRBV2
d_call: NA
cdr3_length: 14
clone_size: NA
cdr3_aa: CASSDAGLEQPQHF
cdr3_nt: TGTGCCAGCAGTGACGCAGGGTTGGAACAGCCCCAGCATTTT

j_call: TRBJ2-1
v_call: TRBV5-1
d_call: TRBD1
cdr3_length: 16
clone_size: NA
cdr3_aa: CASSLIRTGIYNEQFF
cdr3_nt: TGCGCCAGCAGCTTGATCCGGACAGGGATTTACAATGAGCAGTTCTTC

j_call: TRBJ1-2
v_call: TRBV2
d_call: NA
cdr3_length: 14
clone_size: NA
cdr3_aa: CASSELQEAYGYTF
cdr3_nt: TGTGCCAGCAGTGAGTTGCAGGAGGCCTATGGCTACACCTTC

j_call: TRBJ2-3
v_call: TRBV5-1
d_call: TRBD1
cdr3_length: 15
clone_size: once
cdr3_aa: CASSLIVTGKDTQYF
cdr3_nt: TGCGCCAGCAGCTTAATTGTGACAGGGAAAGATACGCAGTATTTT

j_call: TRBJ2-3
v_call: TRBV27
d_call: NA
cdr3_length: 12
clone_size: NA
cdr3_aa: CASSLSRDILYF
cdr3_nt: TGTGCCAGCAGTTTAAGCCGGGACATCCTTTATTTT

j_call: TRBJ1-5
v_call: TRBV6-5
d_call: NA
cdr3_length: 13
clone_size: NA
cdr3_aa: CASSSTNNQPQHF
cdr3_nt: TGTGCCAGCAGTTCGACTAATAATCAGCCCCAGCATTTT

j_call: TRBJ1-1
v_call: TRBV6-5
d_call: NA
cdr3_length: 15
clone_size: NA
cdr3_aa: CASSYSHQANTEAFF
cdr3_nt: TGTGCCAGCAGTTACTCGCATCAGGCGAACACTGAAGCTTTCTTT

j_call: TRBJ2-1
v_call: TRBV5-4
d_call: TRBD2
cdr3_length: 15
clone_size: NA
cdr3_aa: CASSLTSGRASEQFF
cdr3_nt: TGTGCCAGCAGCTTGACTAGCGGGAGGGCTAGTGAGCAGTTCTTC

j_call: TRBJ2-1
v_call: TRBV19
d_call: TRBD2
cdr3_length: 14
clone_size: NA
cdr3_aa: CASTGTSRLSEQFF
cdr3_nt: TGTGCCAGTACCGGGACTAGTCGATTGAGTGAGCAGTTCTTC

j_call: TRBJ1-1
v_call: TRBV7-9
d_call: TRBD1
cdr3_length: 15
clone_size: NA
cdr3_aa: CASSLLGQGGTEAFF
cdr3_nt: TGTGCCAGCAGCTTACTTGGACAGGGAGGGACTGAAGCTTTCTTT

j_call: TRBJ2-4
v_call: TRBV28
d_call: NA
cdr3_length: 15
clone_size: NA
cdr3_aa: CASADLGLAKNIQYF
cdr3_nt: TGTGCCAGTGCCGATTTGGGGCTAGCCAAAAACATTCAGTACTTC

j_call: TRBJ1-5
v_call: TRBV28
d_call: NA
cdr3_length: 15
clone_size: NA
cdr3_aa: CASSLGRFSYQPQHF
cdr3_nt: TGTGCCAGCAGTTTGGGGAGGTTCTCGTATCAGCCCCAGCATTTT

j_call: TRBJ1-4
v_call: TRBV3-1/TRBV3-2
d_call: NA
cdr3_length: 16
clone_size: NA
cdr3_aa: CASSAFRGSTNEKLFF
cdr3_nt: TGTGCCAGCAGCGCTTTTCGGGGATCAACTAATGAAAAACTGTTTTTT

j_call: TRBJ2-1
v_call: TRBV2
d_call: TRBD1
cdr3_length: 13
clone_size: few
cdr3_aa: CASSEAWDRGQFF
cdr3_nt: TGTGCCAGCAGTGAAGCGTGGGACAGGGGGCAGTTCTTC

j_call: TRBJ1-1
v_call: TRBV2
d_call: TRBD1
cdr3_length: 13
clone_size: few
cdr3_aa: CASKGQMNTEAFF
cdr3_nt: TGTGCCAGTAAGGGACAGATGAACACTGAAGCTTTCTTT

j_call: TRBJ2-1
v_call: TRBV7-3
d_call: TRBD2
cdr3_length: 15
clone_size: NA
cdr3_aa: CASSLSSGRGNEQFF
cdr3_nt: TGTGCCAGCAGCTTATCTAGCGGGAGGGGTAATGAGCAGTTCTTC

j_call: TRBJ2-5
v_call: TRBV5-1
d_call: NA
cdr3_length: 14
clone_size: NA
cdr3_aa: CASAGAAVQETQYF
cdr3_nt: TGCGCCAGCGCCGGAGCGGCAGTCCAAGAGACCCAGTACTTC

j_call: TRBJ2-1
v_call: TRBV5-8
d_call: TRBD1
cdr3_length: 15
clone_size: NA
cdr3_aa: CASSLGQGSHNEQFF
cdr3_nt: TGTGCCAGCAGCTTGGGACAGGGGTCCCACAATGAGCAGTTCTTC

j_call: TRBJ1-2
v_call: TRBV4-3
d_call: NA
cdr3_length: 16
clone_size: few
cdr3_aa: CASSQEGGGRAYGYTF
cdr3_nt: TGCGCCAGCAGCCAAGAAGGGGGGGGCAGGGCCTATGGCTACACCTTC

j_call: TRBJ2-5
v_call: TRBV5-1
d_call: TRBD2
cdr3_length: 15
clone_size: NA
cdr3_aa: CASSSTSGRRETQYF
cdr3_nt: TGCGCCAGCAGCTCGACTAGCGGGAGGAGGGAGACCCAGTACTTC

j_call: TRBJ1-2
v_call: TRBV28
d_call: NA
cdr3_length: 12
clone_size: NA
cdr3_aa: CASSLRQYGYTF
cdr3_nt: TGTGCCAGCAGTTTACGCCAGTATGGCTACACCTTC

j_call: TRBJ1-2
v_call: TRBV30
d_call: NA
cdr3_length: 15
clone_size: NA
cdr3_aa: CAWSPFRGILYGYTF
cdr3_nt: TGTGCCTGGAGTCCATTCCGGGGTATCCTCTATGGCTACACCTTC

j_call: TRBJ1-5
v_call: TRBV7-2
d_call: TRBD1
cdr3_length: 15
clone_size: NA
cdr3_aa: CASSFSQGNNQPQHF
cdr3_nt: TGTGCCAGCAGCTTTTCACAGGGGAACAATCAGCCCCAGCATTTT

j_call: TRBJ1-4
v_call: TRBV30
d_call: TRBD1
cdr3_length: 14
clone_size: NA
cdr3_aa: CAWSVAGGGEKLFF
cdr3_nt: TGTGCCTGGAGTGTAGCAGGGGGAGGTGAAAAACTGTTTTTT

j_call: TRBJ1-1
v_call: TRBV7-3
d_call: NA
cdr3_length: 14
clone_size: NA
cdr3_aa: CASSLTSTGTEAFF
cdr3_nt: TGTGCCAGCAGCTTAACGAGCACCGGCACTGAAGCTTTCTTT

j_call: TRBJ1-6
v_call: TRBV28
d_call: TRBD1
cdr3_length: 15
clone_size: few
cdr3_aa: CASSWGQTVGSPLHF
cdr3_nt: TGTGCCAGCAGTTGGGGACAGACAGTAGGTTCACCCCTCCACTTT

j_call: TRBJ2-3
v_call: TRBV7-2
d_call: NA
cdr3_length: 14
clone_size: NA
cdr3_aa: CASSSPPGGGTQYF
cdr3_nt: TGTGCCAGCAGCTCCCCCCCTGGAGGAGGTACGCAGTATTTT

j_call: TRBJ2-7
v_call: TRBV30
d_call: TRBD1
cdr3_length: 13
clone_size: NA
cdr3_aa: CAWWDRVHYEQYF
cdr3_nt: TGTGCCTGGTGGGACAGGGTTCACTACGAGCAGTACTTC

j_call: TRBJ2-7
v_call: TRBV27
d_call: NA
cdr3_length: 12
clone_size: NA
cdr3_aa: CASSLIGHEQYF
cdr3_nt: TGTGCCAGCAGTTTAATTGGCCACGAGCAGTACTTC

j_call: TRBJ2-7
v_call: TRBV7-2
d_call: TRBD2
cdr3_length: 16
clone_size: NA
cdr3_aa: CASSLAGSGGGIEQYF
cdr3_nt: TGTGCCAGCAGCTTAGCGGGCAGCGGGGGAGGGATCGAGCAGTACTTC

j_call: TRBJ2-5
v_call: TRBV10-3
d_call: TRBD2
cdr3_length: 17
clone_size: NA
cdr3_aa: CAISESSGGGNFEAQYF
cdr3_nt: TGTGCCATCAGTGAGTCCAGCGGGGGTGGGAACTTTGAGGCCCAGTACTTC

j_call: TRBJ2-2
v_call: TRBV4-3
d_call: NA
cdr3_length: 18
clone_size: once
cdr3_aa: CASSQEAASAINTGELFF
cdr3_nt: TGCGCCAGCAGCCAAGAAGCGGCTAGCGCCATCAACACCGGGGAGCTGTTTTTT

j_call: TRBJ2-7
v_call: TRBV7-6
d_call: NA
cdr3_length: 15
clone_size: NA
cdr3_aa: CASSLSHSGGYEQYF
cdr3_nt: TGTGCCAGCAGCTTATCTCACTCCGGGGGCTACGAGCAGTACTTC